These 19 T cell receptor beta chains came from one sample sequenced in a study of early T cells in non-severe SARS-CoV-2 infection (dated by TCRdb to the early 2020s). Receptor amplification or capture employed 5' RACE. These reads were obtained on a NextSeq 500. The public reads were reanalyzed by TCRdb: fastp trimming at Q25, MiXCR alignment, in-frame beta chains only. Each CDR3 protein appears once, grouped with its most common genes and DNA. The sample data list 50,000 to 65,000 distinct CDR3 sequences, and about 12% of these were observed just once. The ten largest clones take up around 1.4% of the sample. The sequencing input was whole blood. The receptor source for this set is an adult who was a healthcare worker with PCR-confirmed SARS-CoV-2 infection or an uninfected control (not recorded which).

This clonotype was observed many times. The chain links TRBV3-1 to TRBJ2-7, with D perhaps matching TRBD1 (6 bases). Trimming cost V 3 bases and J 0 bases, with 18 bases left between them. There are 17 residues in the CDR3. Germline CDR1 and CDR2: LGHDT and YNNKEL (reference sequence). The CDR3 sequence is CASSQQQGPRSSYEQYF. The CDR3 nucleotides are TGTGCCAGCAGCCAGCAACAGGGACCTCGTAGCTCCTACGAGCAGTACTTC.

This clonotype occurred many times. This chain uses TRBV14 with TRBJ1-1, with TRBD1 matching 8 bases. Germline trimming cut 1 base from V and 1 base from J; bases unmatched to any gene: 8. The CDR3 has 17 amino acids. Germline CDR1 reads SGHDN; CDR2 reads FVKESK. CDR3 amino acids: CASSQGRDRGWNTEAFF. The CDR3 bases are TGTGCCAGCAGCCAAGGACGTGACAGGGGATGGAACACTGAAGCTTTCTTT.

The chain is built from TRBV29-1 and TRBJ2-7; TRBD2 is a possible D gene (6 bases). Trimming pared 6 bases from V and 5 bases from J, leaving 8 bases between. This CDR3 region has 10 residues. Germline CDR1 is SQVTM and CDR2 is ANQGSEA. The CDR3 loop reads CSVRGNEQYF. In nucleotides, the CDR3 is TGCAGCGTGCGGGGCAACGAGCAGTACTTC.

This chain joins TRBV6-2 or TRBV6-3 and TRBJ2-3; D possibly uses TRBD1 or TRBD2 (5 bases each). Germline V gene data show CDR1 as MNHEY and CDR2 as SVGEGT. V was cut by 6 bases and J by 5 bases, with 9 bases left in between. The CDR3 loop spans 12 amino acids. CDR3 protein: CASRRDGDTQYF. CDR3 coding DNA: TGTGCCAGCAGAAGGGACGGAGATACGCAGTATTTT.

Ten or more counts support this clonotype. This chain links TRBV10-3 with TRBJ2-1; 7 nucleotides align to TRBD1. Germline trimming cut 0 bases from V and 9 bases from J; bases unmatched to any gene: 5. Germline loops: CDR1 ENHRY, CDR2 SYGVKD. The CDR3 is made up of 14 amino acids. CDR3 nucleotide sequence: TGTGCCATCAGTGAGTCGGACAGGTGGAGTGAGCAGTTCTTC. Translated, it gives CAISESDRWSEQFF.

This clonotype was seen repeatedly, ten times or more. The rearrangement uses TRBV29-1 and TRBJ1-1; no firm D call. This CDR3 is built from 11 residues. The germline V and J ends were trimmed by 6 bases and 4 bases, with 9 bases remaining between them. Germline assignment: CDR1 SQVTM and CDR2 ANQGSEA. The chain's CDR3 is CSVPGSTEAFF. The CDR3 nucleotides are TGCAGCGTCCCCGGAAGCACTGAAGCTTTCTTT. Complete variable domain (other parts from reference TRBV29-1 and TRBJ1-1): SAVISQKPSRDICQRGTSLTIQCQVDSQVTMMFWYRQQPGQSLTLIATANQGSEATYESGFVIDKFPISRPNLTFSTLTVSNMSPEDSSIYLCSVPGSTEAFFGQGTRLTVV.

The table lists this clonotype with a few counts. This chain joins TRBV7-6 and TRBJ2-5; D is ambiguous. With 4 bases removed from V and 5 bases from J, the gap between germline ends came to 17 bases. In germline, CDR1 is SGHVS, CDR2 FNYEAQ. This CDR3 is built from 15 residues. Here the CDR3 reads CASSSTTPKGETQYF. CDR3 nucleotide sequence: TGTGCCAGCAGCTCCACGACCCCGAAAGGGGAGACCCAGTACTTC.

Only a few counts were recorded for this clonotype. The chain links TRBV3-1 to TRBJ1-2, with D possibly being TRBD1 (6 bases). Germline CDR1 reads LGHDT; CDR2 reads YNNKEL (reference sequence). The V and J ends lost 6 bases and 1 base respectively, with 9 bases between them. This CDR3 has 13 residues. CDR3 coding DNA: TGTGCCAGCAGTCCACAGGGTAACTATGGCTACACCTTC. Its protein is CASSPQGNYGYTF.

This clonotype was detected a few times. Here the CDR3 reads CSARPSGGILWETQYF. The CDR3 coding sequence is TGCAGTGCTAGGCCTAGCGGGGGCATCCTATGGGAGACCCAGTACTTC. The rearrangement links TRBV20-1 to TRBJ2-5; 10 bases agree with TRBD2. Germline CDR1 is DFQATT and CDR2 is SNEGSKA (reference sequence). The V and J ends lost 3 bases and 5 bases, in that order; junction bases with no gene match: 12. CDR3 length: 16 residues.

V is TRBV6-5 and J is TRBJ2-5; tentatively, D is TRBD1 or TRBD2 (7 bases each). Trimming shortened V by 8 bases and J by 2 bases, and 12 bases separated the two germline ends. CDR1 MNHEY and CDR2 SVGAGI come from the germline V gene. The CDR3 runs to 13 residues. CDR3 sequence: CASSRGGQETQYF. For the CDR3, the DNA is TGTGCCAGCTCCAGGGGGGGGCAAGAGACCCAGTACTTC.

This clonotype has at least ten counts. This chain connects TRBV19 to TRBJ2-3; D tentatively reads TRBD1 or TRBD2 (5 bases each). This CDR3 region has 14 residues. The ends were cut back, 11 bases at V and 2 bases at J, with 17 bases in the middle. Germline V gene sequence: CDR1 LNHDA, CDR2 SQIVND (reference sequence). CDR3 nucleotide sequence: TGTGCCGTTTGGGACGGAGGAATCACAGATACGCAGTATTTT. This codes for CAVWDGGITDTQYF.

V is TRBV7-2 and J is TRBJ1-2; D is unresolved. CDR3 length equals 14 residues. CDR1 and CDR2 from the germline V gene are SGHTA and FQGNSA. Between the trimmed V and J ends, which lost 4 bases and 0 bases, there was a span of 9 bases. DNA of the CDR3: TGTGCCAGCAGCTCACGAATAGCTAACTATGGCTACACCTTC. Its translation: CASSSRIANYGYTF. The full variable domain, in which reference TRBV7-2 and TRBJ1-2 provide the parts outside the CDR3, is GAGVSQSPSNKVTEKGKDVELRCDPISGHTALYWYRQSLGQGLEFLIYFQGNSAPDKSGLPSDRFSAERTGGSVSTLTIQRTQQEDSAVYLCASSSRIANYGYTFGSGTRLTVV.

This clonotype was seen only a few times. The chain links TRBV7-9 to TRBJ1-3; D is undetermined. The CDR3 runs to 13 residues. Germline V gene data show CDR1 as SEHNR and CDR2 as FQNEAQ (reference sequence). V dropped 5 bases and J dropped 0 bases, with 5 bases sitting between them. The CDR3 here is CASSVSSGNTIYF. The CDR3 DNA sequence: TGTGCCAGCAGCGTGAGCTCTGGAAACACCATATATTTT.

In its sample, this clonotype was seen a few times. V usage is TRBV6-5 and J usage is TRBJ2-5; D possibly corresponds to TRBD1 (6 bases). The CDR3 consists of 16 residues. CDR1 is MNHEY and CDR2 is SVGAGI in the germline V gene. V lost 6 bases and J 5 bases, leaving 22 bases between the germline ends. The CDR3 loop is CASSQISTGILETQYF. CDR3 in DNA: TGTGCCAGCAGCCAGATATCAACAGGGATCCTGGAGACCCAGTACTTC.

This clonotype was seen a handful of times. The chain employs TRBV3-1 and TRBJ2-1; possibly TRBD2 for D (5 bases). The CDR3 sequence is 12 residues long. From germline, CDR1 is LGHDT and CDR2 YNNKEL (reference sequence). Trimming pared 4 bases from V and 10 bases from J, leaving 11 bases between. The CDR3 region has the DNA TGTGCCAGCAGCCGGACTGAAGAAGAGCAGTTCTTC. Its protein product is CASSRTEEEQFF.

This clonotype was found many times. This chain joins TRBV4-2 and TRBJ2-3; the D gene is possibly TRBD2 (7 bases). Germline loops: CDR1 LGHNA, CDR2 YNFKEQ. V lost 4 bases to trimming and J lost 4 bases, with 15 bases between them. This CDR3 region has 15 residues. The CDR3 here is CASSPGAGEADTQYF. CDR3 sequence (DNA): TGTGCCAGCAGCCCAGGGGCGGGGGAGGCAGATACGCAGTATTTT.

V usage is TRBV19 and J usage is TRBJ1-4; 7 bases line up with TRBD1. This CDR3 comprises 14 residues. Looked up from germline, CDR1 is LNHDA and CDR2 is SQIVND (reference sequence). V lost 6 bases, J lost 4 bases, and 5 bases stayed unmatched. The CDR3 sequence: CASSGTEFNEKLFF. The CDR3 bases are TGTGCCAGTAGCGGGACAGAGTTTAATGAAAAACTGTTTTTT.

This clonotype was recorded at least ten times. The chain employs TRBV13 and TRBJ1-1; D may be TRBD1 (5 bases). Germline V lookup: CDR1 PRHDT, CDR2 FYEKMQ (reference sequence). The length of the CDR3 is 14 residues. V was cut by 5 bases and J by 8 bases, with 18 bases left in between. The CDR3 sequence: CASSTLTPNREAFF. CDR3 coding DNA: TGTGCCAGCAGCACCCTCACCCCAAACAGGGAAGCTTTCTTT.

V gene TRBV12-3 or TRBV12-4 combines with J gene TRBJ2-7, with a possible D match to TRBD2 (5 bases). Trimming removed 3 bases from V and 5 bases from J, with 20 bases in between. The CDR3 spans 16 residues. The CDR3 nucleotides are TGTGCCAGCAGTTTGGGCGGAGGTGCCGAAGAGGACGAGCAGTACTTC. Translating gives CASSLGGGAEEDEQYF.